Presented here are 2 T cell receptor beta chains from one specimen sequenced in a study of T cell changes during pregnancy in multiple sclerosis. Assay: immunoSEQ multiplex PCR; the TCRdb copy retains only in-frame clones and omits some. The sample consists of tens of thousands of clones, approximately 80% of them appearing once. Sequencing used CD4+ T cells from peripheral blood mononuclear cells, obtained before pregnancy. These receptors came from a female donor with multiple sclerosis, enrolled in a pregnancy study.

The V call is TRBV9, the J call TRBJ2-2; D is uncertain. CDR1 is SGDLS and CDR2 is YYNGEE in the germline V gene. The CDR3 is made up of 13 amino acids. Trimming took 0 bases from V and 7 from J, leaving 7 bases between them. DNA for the CDR3: TGTGCCAGCAGCGTAGGTACGGGCGGGGAGCTGTTTTTT. It specifies CASSVGTGGELFF.

The chain couples TRBV7-9 to TRBJ1-2; TRBD1 is a possible D gene (6 bases). This CDR3 region has 15 residues. The V and J ends lost 5 bases and 4 bases respectively, with 17 bases between them. Germline CDR1 and CDR2: SEHNR and FQNEAQ (reference sequence). The CDR3 sequence: CASSPGGGLSYGYTF. The CDR3 coding sequence is TGTGCCAGCAGCCCTGGCGGGGGCTTAAGCTATGGCTACACCTTC.